These 9 T cell receptor beta chains share one sample of origin, sequenced in a study of T-cell memory formation after mild COVID-19. MiXCR, applied by TCRdb to the 5' RACE reads, yields one record per CDR3 protein. The sample has under 200,000 distinct CDR3 sequences, less than 40% seen once. Sample: PBMCs or a T cell subset sorted from them (not recorded which). These TCRs come from an adult woman who had mild COVID-19 (a few samples of this study predate the infection). Cell type and time point are not known.

This clonotype has just a few counts. The chain has TRBV13 and TRBJ1-2, with D tentatively TRBD1 (6 bases). Per germline, CDR1 PRHDT and CDR2 FYEKMQ (reference sequence). V lost 5 bases to trimming and J lost 2 bases, with 12 bases between them. This CDR3 comprises 14 residues. In nucleotides, the CDR3 is TGTGCCAGCAGCCACGGGACATTAAACTATGGCTACACCTTC. This codes for CASSHGTLNYGYTF.

This chain joins TRBV5-6 and TRBJ2-5, with D possibly TRBD2 on 5 matching bases. The CDR3 sequence is 13 residues long. With 4 bases removed from V and 5 bases from J, the gap between germline ends came to 12 bases. The V gene's germline CDR1 is SGHDT and CDR2 YYEEEE. The CDR3 region is CASSDVGEETQYF. The CDR3, as DNA: TGTGCCAGCAGCGACGTTGGGGAGGAGACCCAGTACTTC.

The chain couples TRBV12-3 or TRBV12-4 to TRBJ2-7, with 8 positions matching TRBD2. The V and J ends lost 2 bases and 2 bases, in that order; junction bases with no gene match: 5. The CDR3 covers 15 residues. CDR3 coding DNA: TGTGCCAGCAGTTTATCCGGGGGGGGCCCCTACGAGCAGTACTTC. Residues: CASSLSGGGPYEQYF.

In its sample, this clonotype ranks as medium-sized. V gene TRBV4-1 combines with J gene TRBJ2-2, with D possibly being TRBD2 (7 bases). Trimming pared 0 bases from V and 6 bases from J, leaving 14 bases between. Germline CDR1 is MGHRA and CDR2 is YSYEKL. This CDR3 has 16 amino acids. CDR3 nucleotides: TGCGCCAGCAGCCAAGAACGGGGGGCGCTCCCCGGGGAGCTGTTTTTT. This codes for CASSQERGALPGELFF.

The CDR3 nucleotides are TGTGCCAGCAGCTCAGCCGAAGGGGGTACAGGGTACACCATATATTTT. Residues: CASSSAEGGTGYTIYF. This rearrangement joins TRBV7-9 to TRBJ1-3, with a weak D call TRBD1 (6 bases). The CDR3 is 16 residues long. CDR1 SEHNR and CDR2 FQNEAQ come from the germline V gene (reference sequence). Trimming removed 4 bases from V and 8 bases from J, with 21 bases in between.

This chain joins TRBV5-4 and TRBJ2-5; TRBD1 matches 7 bases. The CDR3 has 14 residues. Germline V CDR1 and CDR2: SGHNT, YYREEE (reference sequence). The V and J ends lost 4 bases and 3 bases, in that order; junction bases with no gene match: 6. CDR3 nucleotide sequence: TGTGCCAGCAGCATTGGGACAGAGAAAGAGACCCAGTACTTC. Its translation: CASSIGTEKETQYF. The full variable domain, completed using reference TRBV5-4 and TRBJ2-5, is ETGVTQSPTHLIKTRGQQVTLRCSSQSGHNTVSWYQQALGQGPQFIFQYYREEENGRGNFPPRFSGLQFPNYSSELNVNALELDDSALYLCASSIGTEKETQYFGPGTRLLVL.

The table lists this clonotype with many counts. The J gene is TRBJ1-5, the V gene TRBV12-5; D is unclear. The CDR3 contains 10 residues. V was clipped by 11 bases and J by 11 bases, with 13 bases between them. Germline lookup yields CDR1 LGHNT and CDR2 FRNRAP. Here the CDR3 reads CAPAGWTQHF. CDR3 bases: TGTGCTCCAGCGGGGTGGACCCAGCATTTT.

The chain's CDR3 is CASRTGTGLHSGANVLTF. The CDR3 bases are TGTGCCAGCAGAACCGGGACAGGGCTTCATTCTGGGGCCAACGTCCTGACTTTC. The chain joins TRBV7-8 to TRBJ2-6, with 9 bases aligning to TRBD1. This CDR3 has 18 amino acids. V lost 6 bases to trimming and J lost 1 base; unmatched junction nucleotides: 10. The germline V gene has CDR1 SGHVS and CDR2 FQNEAQ.

The chain joins TRBV18 to TRBJ1-4; D is undetermined. CDR1 and CDR2 (germline): KGHSH, LQKENI. V was pared by 1 base and J by 5 bases, with 8 bases between. The CDR3 has 14 residues. The CDR3 nucleotides read TGTGCCAGCTCACCACGGCGGGGAAATGAAAAACTGTTTTTT. Translation: CASSPRRGNEKLFF.